This T cell receptor (beta chain) comes out of a study of cytomegalovirus exposure and HLA in healthy donors. Study-wide results and limits: Rare sequences made up most TCRs, while some public TCRs were found in many donors. Among TCR beta chains, those listed as cytomegalovirus-associated numbered around 160.

On this clone itself: The antigen is not known.

Only in-frame clones appear in the TCRdb table, and some are missing; sequencing was by immunoSEQ multiplex PCR. The profile shows 67,000 or so clones, 90% to 95% of them singletons. The specimen was PBMCs. The sequence was obtained from a man aged 18 to 29 in good health and CMV-seropositive.

The CDR3 loop reads CSVRGQLYGYTF. The CDR3 nucleotides are TGCAGCGTTCGCGGACAGCTTTACGGCTACACCTTC. The V call is TRBV29-1, the J call TRBJ1-2, with a weak D call TRBD1 (6 bases). The CDR3 sequence is 12 residues long. Per the germline V gene, CDR1 is SQVTM and CDR2 is ANQGSEA. V lost 5 bases and J lost 8, with 15 bases in between.